The 28 T cell receptor beta chains presented below share a single source sample, sequenced in a study of tumor-infiltrating lymphocytes in primary liver carcinoma. DNA and RNA were both co-extracted from about 20-30 mg of bulk tissue that had not been sorted. Constant-region priming of 500 ng total RNA yielded TCR beta cDNA. Researchers made the TCR beta libraries by running three nested multiplex PCR rounds with slightly modified ARM-PCR. Two initial PCR rounds of about 9 cycles each paired TRBV1-TRBV30 forward primers with a C-beta reverse primer. TCRdb itself ran the multiplex PCR reads through MiXCR, one entry per CDR3 protein. The table has about 21,000 distinct CDR3 sequences, around 76% seen once. Source material: liver tumor tissue from sampling region 1. Subset of the sample: tumor region T1, superior pole. The receptors were gathered from a man aged 35 to 55 with primary liver carcinoma and hepatitis B virus infection.

Regarding this clonotype: The junction shows a germline mismatch at one end, possibly a read error. The J gene is TRBJ2-7, the V gene TRBV28; 10 bases match TRBD2. This CDR3 region has 15 residues. The germline CDR1 and CDR2 sequences are MDHEN and SYDVKM. CDR3 DNA sequence: TGTGCCAGTAGTTCCGGGACTAGCGTGTACCACGAGCAGTACTTC. It specifies CASSSGTSVYHEQYF.

Sample share makes this clonotype medium-sized (0.01 to 0.1%). The chain is built from TRBV12-3 or TRBV12-4 and TRBJ1-4, with TRBD1 matching 8 bases. The CDR3 length is 16 residues. The trim removed 5 bases at V and 5 bases at J, leaving 10 bases unmatched. The CDR3 bases are TGTGCCAGCAGTCTACAGGGGGAACGCGTGAATGAAAAACTGTTTTTT. This sequence encodes CASSLQGERVNEKLFF.

There are many counts of this clonotype. The junction shows a germline mismatch at one end, possibly a read error. Here the CDR3 DNA reads TGCAGCGTCGAGACAGGGAGCACTGGAGCTTTCTTT. It codes for CSVETGSTGAFF. The chain joins TRBV29-1 to TRBJ1-1, with 7 bases aligning to TRBD1. This CDR3 is built from 12 residues. Germline CDR1 reads SQVTM; CDR2 reads ANQGSEA.

Remarks on this clonotype: Its ends do not fully match the called genes, so a read error is possible. The chain uses TRBV6-1 and TRBJ2-7; D not certain. The CDR3 totals 14 residues. Germline V gene lookup returns CDR1 MNHNS and CDR2 SASEGT. CDR3 DNA sequence: TGTACCAGCAGTGTTGCCAGATGTTCCTACAAGCAGTACTTC. Translating it yields CTSSVARCSYKQYF.

Note on this clonotype: As the CDR3 is not closed by the conserved phenylalanine or tryptophan, this likely results from a read error. V and J are TRBV12-3 or TRBV12-4 and TRBJ2-7; D might be TRBD1 or TRBD2, each matching 5 bases. The CDR3 is 15 amino acids. As DNA, the CDR3 is TGTGTCAGAGGTCGAGGGACGGGCTCGACCTACGAGCAGTACTTA. Translating gives CVRGRGTGSTYEQYL.

With regard to this clonotype: The junction and the germline gene differ at one end; a read error may be behind it. The rearrangement links TRBV12-3 or TRBV12-4 to TRBJ2-1; D is possibly TRBD1 or TRBD2 (5 bases each). This CDR3 region has 14 residues. The CDR3 here is CASTTGQRGNEQLF. The CDR3 DNA is TGTGCCAGTACTACAGGTCAGAGGGGCAATGAGCAGCTCTTC.

This clonotype was recorded once. The final CDR3 position lacks the conserved phenylalanine or tryptophan, pointing to a likely read error. The chain uses TRBV10-3 and TRBJ1-5, with D uncertain. Germline assignment: CDR1 ENHRY and CDR2 SYGVKD. The CDR3 has 14 residues. The CDR3 sequence is CAINEYEGGQPQHS. The CDR3, as DNA: TGTGCCATCAATGAGTATGAGGGCGGTCAGCCCCAGCATTCT.

By proportion, this clonotype is medium-sized. This chain uses TRBV2 with TRBJ2-7; D is perhaps TRBD2 (6 bases). This CDR3 spans 13 amino acids. Between the trimmed V and J ends, which lost 8 bases and 4 bases, there was a span of 15 bases. Germline CDR1 SNHLY, CDR2 FYNNEI. The CDR3 bases are TGTGCCAGCGGCTACGGGAGCTGGTACGAGCAGTACTTC. Its translation is CASGYGSWYEQYF.

This clonotype was observed at least ten times. This chain joins TRBV2 and TRBJ2-6; either TRBD1 or TRBD2 may supply D (5 bases each). The CDR3 covers 17 residues. Germline V lookup: CDR1 SNHLY, CDR2 FYNNEI. Trimming took 5 bases from V and 0 from J, leaving 14 bases between them. The CDR3 sequence is CASSPTRDGSGANVLTF. The CDR3 DNA reads TGTGCCAGCAGTCCGACACGGGACGGCTCTGGGGCCAACGTCCTGACTTTC.

As for this clonotype: The junction shows a germline mismatch at one end, possibly a read error. The rearrangement uses TRBV4-2 and TRBJ1-1; 7 bases are shared with TRBD1. The CDR3 has 17 amino acids. Germline CDR1 is LGHNA and CDR2 is YNFKEQ. CDR3 coding DNA: TGCGCCAGCAGCCAAGAGTACGGACAGGATTTTTGGACTGAAGCTTCCTTT. Its translation: CASSQEYGQDFWTEASF.

This clonotype is a singleton in its sample. One end of the junction does not line up with germline, which may come from a read error. The chain uses TRBV5-6 and TRBJ2-2; TRBD1 agrees at 10 bases. Per germline, CDR1 SGHDT and CDR2 YYEEEE. This CDR3 has 15 residues. CDR3 DNA sequence: TGTACCAGCAGCTCTGGGACAGGGGCGACCAGGGAGCTGTTTTTT. Its translation is CTSSSGTGATRELFF.

A note on this clonotype: This sequence may be a read error, since a much larger clone differs from it by one base. The CDR3, as DNA: TGTGCCAGCAGCTTAGGCGAAGGGCTAGCGGGAGGGTGTGAGCAGTTCTTC. It yields the protein CASSLGEGLAGGCEQFF. The chain joins TRBV11-2 to TRBJ2-1; 12 nucleotides align to TRBD2. The V and J ends lost 1 base and 9 bases, in that order; junction bases with no gene match: 10. The germline V gene encodes CDR1 SGHAT and CDR2 FQNNGV. CDR3 length: 17 residues.

Of note for this clonotype: The junction differs from germline at one of its ends, possibly a read error. The rearrangement uses TRBV7-9 and TRBJ2-7, with 9 bases aligning to TRBD1. CDR1 SEHNR and CDR2 FQNEAQ come from the germline V gene (reference sequence). The CDR3 is made up of 18 amino acids. The CDR3 protein is CTRSLYGRRDRETYEQYF. As DNA, the CDR3 is TGTACCAGAAGCTTATATGGCCGACGGGACAGGGAAACCTACGAGCAGTACTTC.

About this clonotype itself: One end of the junction does not line up with germline, which may come from a read error. The chain is built from TRBV11-1 and TRBJ2-7; D gene uncertain. Germline CDR1 SGHAT, CDR2 FQDESV (reference sequence). The CDR3 extends over 16 amino acids. The CDR3: CANSSRVSFSLYEQYF. The CDR3 coding sequence is TGTGCCAACAGCTCAAGAGTTTCTTTCAGCCTCTACGAGCAGTACTTC.

Remarks on this clonotype: The final CDR3 position lacks the conserved phenylalanine or tryptophan, pointing to a likely read error. This sequence joins TRBV6-5 and TRBJ2-7; maybe TRBD1 (6 bases). Germline CDR1 is MNHEY and CDR2 is SVGAGI. The CDR3 runs to 13 residues. CDR3 DNA: TGTACCAGCAGCCGGACAGATGCATACGAGCAGTACTAC. Translation gives CTSSRTDAYEQYY.

A word on this clonotype: The conserved closing phenylalanine or tryptophan is absent in this CDR3, likely reflecting a read error. This chain uses TRBV11-2 with TRBJ2-1; D ambiguous. CDR3 length: 14 residues. CDR1 is SGHAT, CDR2 FQNNGV, per germline. The CDR3, as DNA: TGTGTCAGCAGCTTATACCGGCTAGTTAGTAAGCAGTTCATC. Translation: CVSSLYRLVSKQFI.

By sample fraction, this clonotype is medium-sized. The CDR3 reads CSVNLQGSYEQYF. In DNA, the CDR3 is TGCAGCGTGAACTTACAGGGCTCCTACGAGCAGTACTTC. The chain recombines TRBV29-1 with TRBJ2-7, with D perhaps TRBD1 (6 bases). Germline CDR1 and CDR2: SQVTM and ANQGSEA. The CDR3 totals 13 residues. Deletions cut 6 bases from V and 0 bases from J, with 12 bases between.

The chain is built from TRBV2 and TRBJ2-3, with D hard to call. CDR3 size: 16 residues. Trimming shortened V by 2 bases and J by 11 bases, and 23 bases separated the two germline ends. CDR1 and CDR2 from the germline V gene are SNHLY and FYNNEI. The CDR3: CASSENEVTSQHKQYF. In DNA form, the CDR3 reads TGTGCCAGCAGTGAAAATGAGGTCACGTCGCAGCATAAGCAGTATTTT.

Ten or more counts support this clonotype. The V gene is TRBV7-8, the J gene TRBJ1-1, with D possibly being TRBD1 (5 bases). This CDR3 contains 14 residues. Germline loops: CDR1 SGHVS, CDR2 FQNEAQ. Trimming stripped 1 base from V and 4 bases from J, with 10 bases between. Here the CDR3 DNA reads TGTGCCAGCAGCTTAGGGGGGATAGGCACTGAAGCTTTCTTT. It translates to CASSLGGIGTEAFF.

About this clonotype: This may come from a read error, since a much larger clone is one base off. V is TRBV2 and J is TRBJ2-6; TRBD1 or TRBD2 may be the D gene (5 bases each). The CDR3 consists of 17 residues. Germline loops: CDR1 SNHLY, CDR2 FYNNEI. The V and J ends lost 5 bases and 0 bases respectively, with 14 bases between them. The CDR3 DNA reads as TGTGCCAGCAGTCCGACATGGGACGGCTCTGGGGCCAACGTCCTGACTTTC. This sequence encodes CASSPTWDGSGANVLTF. The full variable domain, rest sourced from reference TRBV2 and TRBJ2-6, is EPEVTQTPSHQVTQMGQEVILRCVPISNHLYFYWYRQILGQKVEFLVSFYNNEISEKSEIFDDQFSVERPDGSNFTLKIRSTKLEDSAMYFCASSPTWDGSGANVLTFGAGSRLTVL.

The rearrangement uses TRBV7-9 and TRBJ2-7, with 11 bases aligning to TRBD1. This CDR3 is 16 amino acids long. Per germline, CDR1 SEHNR and CDR2 FQNEAQ (reference sequence). The CDR3, as DNA: TGTGTTAGCAGCTTAGCTTTTGGGACAGGGGGAGACGAGCAGTACTTC. This translates into CVSSLAFGTGGDEQYF.

Concerning this clonotype: Mismatch with germline at one junction end may stem from a read error. The chain couples TRBV6-5 to TRBJ2-6; D could derive from TRBD1 or TRBD2 (5 bases each). In germline, CDR1 is MNHEY, CDR2 SVGAGI. There are 15 residues in the CDR3. The DNA of the CDR3 is TGTGTCAGCAGTCCCGACCTTCCTGGGACCAACGTCTTGACTTTC. Its translation is CVSSPDLPGTNVLTF.

Points on this clonotype: The germline gene is not matched at one end of the junction; a read error may be the cause. This rearrangement joins TRBV28 to TRBJ2-1; the D is unclear. The CDR3 consists of 12 residues. Germline CDR1 is MDHEN and CDR2 is SYDVKM. In nucleotides, the CDR3 is TGTGCCAACAGTATAGGTTACAATGAGCAGTTCTTC. This encodes CANSIGYNEQFF.

As for this clonotype: The junction departs from germline at one end; a sequencing error may be responsible. J is TRBJ2-3 and V is TRBV19, with D possibly matching TRBD2 (5 bases). Germline V gene lookup returns CDR1 LNHDA and CDR2 SQIVND (reference sequence). The length of the CDR3 is 12 residues. This CDR3 reads CASRMTGDTQYF. CDR3 nucleotide sequence: TGTGCCAGTAGAATGACCGGGGATACGCAATATTTT. Using reference TRBV19 and TRBJ2-3 for the parts outside the CDR3, the full variable domain is DGGITQSPKYLFRKEGQNVTLSCEQNLNHDAMYWYRQDPGQGLRLIYYSQIVNDFQKGDIAEGYSVSREKKESFPLTVTSAQKNPTAFYLCASRMTGDTQYFGPGTRLTVL.

The rearrangement links TRBV4-2 to TRBJ2-3, with 7 bases fitting TRBD2. CDR3 size: 18 residues. Unmatched junction bases numbered 15, after V lost 0 bases and J lost 6 bases. Germline CDR1 reads LGHNA; CDR2 reads YNFKEQ. The CDR3 protein is CASSQEGLVEGFTDTQYF. For the CDR3, the DNA is TGTGCCAGCAGCCAAGAAGGACTAGTGGAAGGTTTCACGGATACGCAGTATTTT.

J is TRBJ2-5 and V is TRBV11-2; 7 nucleotides agree with TRBD1. Losses at the gene ends were 2 bases for V and 5 bases for J; bases not matched to a gene: 11. Germline V gene sequence: CDR1 SGHAT, CDR2 FQNNGV. The CDR3 extends over 16 amino acids. CDR3 coding DNA: TGTGCCAGCAGCTTAACAGCAGGGGGTACTGGGGAGACCCAGTACTTC. This codes for CASSLTAGGTGETQYF. Supplemented by reference TRBV11-2 and TRBJ2-5, the full variable domain reads EAGVAQSPRYKIIEKRQSVAFWCNPISGHATLYWYQQILGQGPKLLIQFQNNGVVDDSQLPKDRFSAERLKGVDSTLKIQPAKLEDSAVYLCASSLTAGGTGETQYFGPGTRLLVL.

With respect to this clonotype: Its ends do not fully match the called genes, so a read error is possible. This chain uses TRBV29-1 with TRBJ2-1; no clear D gene. Looked up from germline, CDR1 is SQVTM and CDR2 is ANQGSEA. The CDR3 extends over 16 amino acids. The CDR3 nucleotides are TGCAGTGTCGACACGCTTCGGCCCTGGTCCCGTCAAGAGCAATTCTTC. It specifies CSVDTLRPWSRQEQFF.

A remark on this clonotype: The CDR3 does not end in the conserved phenylalanine or tryptophan, so this is likely a read error. The DNA is left out, because the CDR3 cannot be placed on it with certainty; the CDR3 is given as TCRdb lists it. The chain carries TRBV11-2 and TRBJ2-5. The CDR3 numbers 13 amino acids, ends counted. The germline V gene has CDR1 SGHAT and CDR2 FQNNGV. The CDR3 loop reads CASSLDLEETQYY.